These T cell receptor beta chains were read from a single sample in a study of T-cell memory formation after mild COVID-19. TCRdb recomputed calls from the 5' RACE reads with MiXCR, one row per CDR3 protein. The sample has hundreds of thousands of distinct CDR3 sequences; 15% to 20% are singletons. The sequenced sample was PBMCs or a T cell subset sorted from them (not recorded which). The source is a man younger than 30 who had mild COVID-19 (a few samples of this study predate the infection). Cell type and time point are not known. Each CDR3 is given with its conserved first and last residue. The D gene is left open where the match is weak. Part of the rows lack a size; the others show once, few, many or a class for expanded clones.

cdr3_length clone_size j_call d_call v_call cdr3_aa cdr3_nt
16 - TRBJ2-5 - TRBV5-1 CASGPRQGAIRETQYF TGCGCCAGCGGACCACGCCAGGGAGCCATTAGGGAGACCCAGTACTTC
14 - TRBJ1-2 - TRBV4-3 CASSQDVANYGYTF TGCGCCAGCAGCCAAGATGTAGCCAACTATGGCTACACCTTC
12 few TRBJ2-7 - TRBV12-3/TRBV12-4 CASSLARWEQYF TGTGCCAGCAGTTTAGCGCGGTGGGAGCAGTACTTC
16 - TRBJ2-3 - TRBV6-6 CASSYSARQGTDTQYF TGTGCCAGCAGTTACTCGGCTAGACAGGGCACAGATACGCAGTATTTT
11 many TRBJ1-1 TRBD1 TRBV29-1 CSVVQGAWAFF TGCAGCGTTGTTCAGGGGGCCTGGGCTTTCTTT
16 - TRBJ2-1 - TRBV4-2 CASSPTGAAGGDEQFF TGTGCCAGCAGCCCGACGGGAGCCGCCGGCGGCGATGAGCAGTTCTTC
14 - TRBJ1-1 - TRBV11-3 CASSFRGSNTEAFF TGTGCCAGCAGCTTCAGGGGCTCGAACACTGAAGCTTTCTTT
14 few TRBJ2-4 - TRBV7-2 CASSWNAAKNIQYF TGTGCCAGCAGCTGGAACGCCGCCAAAAACATTCAGTACTTC
14 few TRBJ1-5 - TRBV18 CASSPGRGYQPQHF TGTGCCAGCTCACCAGGGAGGGGTTATCAGCCCCAGCATTTT
11 - TRBJ2-2 - TRBV2 CASSGAVELFF TGTGCCAGCAGTGGAGCAGTGGAGCTGTTTTTT
15 few TRBJ2-5 - TRBV5-4 CASSLALEGQETQYF TGTGCCAGCAGCTTGGCGTTGGAGGGACAAGAGACCCAGTACTTC
14 few TRBJ2-1 - TRBV12-3/TRBV12-4 CASSLGGTLNEQFF TGTGCCAGCAGTCTAGGGGGGACCCTGAATGAGCAGTTCTTC
16 - TRBJ2-1 - TRBV11-2 CASSSIGGSSYNEQFF TGTGCCAGCAGCTCAATTGGGGGGAGCTCCTACAATGAGCAGTTCTTC
14 few TRBJ2-3 - TRBV4-1 CASSQGGYQDTQYF TGCGCCAGCAGCCAAGGAGGGTATCAAGATACGCAGTATTTT
14 few TRBJ2-3 - TRBV12-3/TRBV12-4 CASRPVSSTDTQYF TGTGCCAGCAGGCCAGTTAGCAGCACAGATACGCAGTATTTT
15 - TRBJ2-3 TRBD2 TRBV5-1 CASSGSGGVADTQYF TGCGCCAGCAGCGGAAGCGGGGGGGTCGCAGATACGCAGTATTTT
14 - TRBJ1-3 - TRBV20-1 CSAPDPASGNTIYF TGCAGTGCGCCCGACCCAGCCTCTGGAAACACCATATATTTT